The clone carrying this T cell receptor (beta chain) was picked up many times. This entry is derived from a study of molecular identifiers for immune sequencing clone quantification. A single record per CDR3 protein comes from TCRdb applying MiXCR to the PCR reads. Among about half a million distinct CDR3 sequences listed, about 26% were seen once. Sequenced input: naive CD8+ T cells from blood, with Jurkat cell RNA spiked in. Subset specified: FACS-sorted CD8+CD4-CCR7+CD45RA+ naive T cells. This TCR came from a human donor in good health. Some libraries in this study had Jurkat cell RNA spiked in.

Here the CDR3 reads CASRPAVGRSYNEQFF. In nucleotides, the CDR3 is TGTGCCAGCAGACCAGCCGTTGGCAGATCCTACAATGAGCAGTTCTTC. The V and J genes are TRBV6-5 and TRBJ2-1; D is uncertain. The CDR3 extends over 16 amino acids. CDR1 is MNHEY, CDR2 SVGAGI, per germline. V lost 6 bases, J lost 1 base, and 16 bases lay in between.